This T cell receptor beta chain was recovered during a study of siplizumab effects on memory and regulatory T cells. The study's findings and limits: The study found that siplizumab significantly reduced alloreactive sequences traceable to unstimulated CD4+ memory cells. Assignment of a naive or memory phenotype failed for roughly 80-95% of the proliferating CD4+ or CD8+ clones. In unstimulated cells, naive T cells appeared more diverse than memory T cells and seemed major alloresponse contributors.

It was 80,000 to 100,000 TCR templates that were assayed per sample. Only in-frame clones appear in the TCRdb table, and some are missing; sequencing was by immunoSEQ multiplex PCR. The repertoire consists of 80,000 to 130,000 clones, with 75% to 95% occurring once and the leading ten covering approximately 2.7%. This clone appeared a few times. Its specificity is not known. CDR1 and CDR2 (germline): GTSNPN, SVGIG (reference sequence). The CDR3 contains 13 residues. Trimming removed 3 bases at V and 5 bases at J, with 11 bases between. The clonotype originates from a human donor in good health. Some clones in this sample may be carry-over from other donors' samples. V gene TRBV30 combines with J gene TRBJ1-5, with TRBD1 as a possible D gene (6 bases). The sample consisted of CD4+ T cells sorted from blood. For the CDR3, the DNA is TGTGCCTGGAGCAGGAACAGGGATCAGCCCCAGCATTTT. Translated: CAWSRNRDQPQHF.